Below, 8 T cell receptor beta chains from the same sample are listed, as sequenced in a study of response to subunit inactivated influenza vaccine. In TCRdb, the RT-PCR reads were re-called with MiXCR into one record per CDR3 protein. Of 500,000 to 600,000 distinct CDR3 sequences in the sample, about 11% were seen once. The specimen was PBMCs from blood, collected on the day of vaccination. These receptor sequences come from a man aged 45-65 years who received an inactivated influenza vaccine.

This clonotype was picked up a small number of times. The chain recombines TRBV28 with TRBJ2-2; 10 nucleotides agree with TRBD1. Per germline, CDR1 MDHEN and CDR2 SYDVKM. Trimming at V came to 5 bases and at J to 6 bases, leaving 9 bases not matched to a gene. CDR3 length: 16 residues. For the CDR3, the DNA is TGTGCCAGCAGTATAGTGAGACAGGGGGCCTCCGGGGAGCTGTTTTTT. Residues: CASSIVRQGASGELFF.

The chain carries TRBV5-5 and TRBJ2-1; D not certain. The length of the CDR3 is 14 residues. V was cut by 3 bases and J by 7 bases, with 14 bases left in between. The germline V gene has CDR1 SGHKS and CDR2 YYEKEE (reference sequence). CDR3 DNA sequence: TGTGCCAGCAGCTGGGGTCAGACTCGTAATGAGCAGTTCTTC. Translating it yields CASSWGQTRNEQFF.

This clonotype was seen ten or more times. The chain employs TRBV3-1 and TRBJ2-5, with 7 bases fitting TRBD2. From germline, CDR1 is LGHDT and CDR2 YNNKEL (reference sequence). The CDR3 has 16 residues. J was trimmed by 0 bases and V by 3 bases; bases with no gene match: 7. CDR3 residues: CASSQDPAGYQETQYF. In nucleotides, the CDR3 is TGTGCCAGCAGCCAGGACCCAGCGGGGTACCAAGAGACCCAGTACTTC.

V usage is TRBV5-1 and J usage is TRBJ2-3, with TRBD2 matching 13 bases. The germline V gene has CDR1 SGHRS and CDR2 YFSETQ. With V trimmed by 7 bases and J by 4 bases, 3 bases remained unmatched. The CDR3 covers 14 residues. CDR3 loop: CASRTSGSADTQYF. As DNA, the CDR3 is TGCGCCAGCCGGACTAGCGGGAGCGCAGATACGCAGTATTTT.

The CDR3 is CASSLLGVAGANVLTF. For the CDR3, the DNA is TGTGCCAGCAGCCTACTAGGGGTAGCTGGGGCCAACGTCCTGACTTTC. The chain is built from TRBV27 and TRBJ2-6, with D perhaps TRBD1 or TRBD2 (5 bases each). CDR1 and CDR2 from the germline V gene are MNHEY and SMNVEV (reference sequence). CDR3 length: 16 amino acids. The germline V and J ends were trimmed by 6 bases and 2 bases, with 14 bases remaining between them.

The chain combines TRBV12-3 or TRBV12-4 with TRBJ1-5, with D unresolved. The V end was cut by 6 bases, the J end by 3 bases, with 9 bases between. The CDR3 loop spans 13 amino acids. The CDR3 is CASSPLPNQPQHF. The DNA of the CDR3 is TGTGCCAGCAGCCCGTTGCCCAATCAGCCCCAGCATTTT.

This rearrangement joins TRBV10-3 to TRBJ1-6; the D gene is possibly TRBD1 (5 bases). Trimming left V 5 bases short and J 5 bases short, with 13 bases between. The germline gives CDR1 ENHRY, CDR2 SYGVKD. The CDR3 is 15 amino acids. The CDR3 nucleotides read TGTGCCATCAGTCCCCGGGACGGTAATAATTCACCCCTCCACTTT. Translation: CAISPRDGNNSPLHF.

In this sample, this clonotype turned up a few times. V is TRBV14 and J is TRBJ2-1; the D gene could be TRBD1 or TRBD2 (5 bases each). The CDR3 spans 16 residues. V was trimmed by 0 bases and J by 0 bases, leaving 9 bases between them. The germline V gene encodes CDR1 SGHDN and CDR2 FVKESK. CDR3 sequence reads: CASSQDWGRSYNEQFF. In DNA, the CDR3 is TGTGCCAGCAGCCAAGATTGGGGACGCTCCTACAATGAGCAGTTCTTC.